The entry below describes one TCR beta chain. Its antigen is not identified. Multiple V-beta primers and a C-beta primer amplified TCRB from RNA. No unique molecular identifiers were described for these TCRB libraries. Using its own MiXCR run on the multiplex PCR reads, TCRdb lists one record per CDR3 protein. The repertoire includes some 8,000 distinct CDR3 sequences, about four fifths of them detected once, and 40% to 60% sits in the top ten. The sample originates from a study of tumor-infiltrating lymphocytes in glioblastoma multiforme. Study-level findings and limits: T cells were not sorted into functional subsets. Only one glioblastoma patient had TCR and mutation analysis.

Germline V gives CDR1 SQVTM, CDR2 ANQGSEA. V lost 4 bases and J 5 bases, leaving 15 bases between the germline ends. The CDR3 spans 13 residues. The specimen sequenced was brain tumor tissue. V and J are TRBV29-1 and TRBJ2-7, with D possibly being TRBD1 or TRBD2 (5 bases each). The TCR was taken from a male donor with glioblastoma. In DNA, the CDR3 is TGCAGCGTTGCTGGGGACGGAAAGAACGAGCAGTACTTC. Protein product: CSVAGDGKNEQYF.